This TCR beta chain was observed in a study of memory CD4+ T cells and cytomegalovirus serostatus (dated by TCRdb to about 2019). With respect to the entire study: The 35 or so healthy Belgian adults in the cohort included 9 who were CMV seropositive and 24 who were CMV seronegative. To replicate a published TCR-based CMV serostatus classifier, the study sequenced CD4+ memory TCRbeta repertoires from a Belgian cohort whose cytomegalovirus serostatus was known. The research as a whole found: The results were read as suggesting that the CMV-associated TCR signature is, for the most part, present in the CD4+ memory repertoire. The original-framework classifier achieved a median bootstrapped AUC of almost 0.97 with a 95% CI of 0.76-1.00 on the Belgian cohort. CMV serostatus prediction reached a median bootstrapped AUC of about 0.94 with the original framework and 0.91 with a US-trained random forest. Of under 200 previously reported CMV-associated TCRbeta sequences, 60 to 85 appeared in the CD4+ memory repertoires, each in one to five individuals. Unlike the original study, which covered naive and memory CD4+ and CD8+ populations, the Belgian study sequenced only CD4+CD45RO+ memory cells.

This clone showed up just a few times. It lacks a known antigen. No much larger clone is present one base from it, and per-base qualities are unavailable. The Quick-DNA Microprep Kit was used to extract genomic DNA from the sorted cells. TCRbeta DNA was amplified with the immunoSEQ hsTCRbeta kit following the manufacturer's protocol. TCRbeta libraries were sequenced on an Illumina MiSeq instrument. On the authors' methods: Removing out-of-frame sequences left some 2.4 million distinct TCRbeta sequences, an average of around 67,000 per individual. Each individual was scored according to the count of 150 or so previously reported CMV-associated TCRbeta sequences and the total productive distinct TCRbeta count. A beta-binomial model was reimplemented in Python, and scikit-learn random forests with default parameters were trained on US cohort data. Classifier performance on the Belgian cohort was reported as the median AUC with percentile confidence intervals calculated over 10,000 bootstrap iterations. Held by TCRdb, this immuneACCESS table contains in-frame sequences only and omits some clones. Under half of the omission traces to an unresolved V gene where checked; the cause of the rest is unknown. The D gene and trimming were derived from the DNA, and the V and J assignments and clone size from that table. Present in this sample are about 60,000 clones, over 70% of which were seen just once. Over 2% of the sample rests with the top ten.

Sequences MDHEN (CDR1) and SYDVKM (CDR2) are obtained from the germline V gene. V lost 2 bases and J lost 10 bases; the stretch between them is 11 bases long. Its CDR3 holds 13 amino acids, cysteine through phenylalanine. Only CDR3 DNA is held: 39 bases, read in frame from base 1. Single viable CD3+CD4+CD8-CD45RO+ cells were sorted as memory CD4+ T cells on a FACSAria II. To determine CMV serostatus, a Roche Elecsys assay was used that detects serum IgG against CMV pp150, pp28, p38 and p52. Once the samples were thawed, total CD4+ T cells were enriched through positive selection using CD4 magnetic microbeads. The samples came from a different study that was designed specifically to examine the CD4+ T cell memory repertoire. Peripheral blood mononuclear cells were isolated and cryopreserved according to standard operating procedures, and serum was kept at -80 degrees C. The staining relied on CD3-PerCP (BW264/56), CD4-APC (RPA-T4), CD45RO-PE (UCHT1) and CD8-Pacific Orange (3B5) antibodies, and Sytox blue was used to exclude non-viable cells.

Recombination joined TRBV28 with TRBJ1-4, with no D gene named confidently. The sequenced sample was memory CD4+ T cells from blood. The clonotype comes from an adult in good health and CMV-seropositive. For the CDR3, the sequence is CASSLPSTGKLFF. The bases are TGTGCCAGCAGTTTACCCTCGACTGGAAAACTGTTTTTT.